This T cell receptor (beta chain) was found in a study of low-dose radiotherapy and immunotherapy resistance in tumors. Study-wide context: Cyclophosphamide went in intravenously at 200 mg/m2 every two weeks, one day before radiation and immunotherapy. Aspirin was administered orally at 300 mg daily for four cycles, commencing on cycle 1 day 1.

This sample's time point: before trial treatment. This clonotype was counted ten times or more. With TRAV- and TRBV-specific primers, first-strand cDNA was made, covering the alpha and beta chains. TCRs were put through roughly 20 PCR cycles of amplification with Phusion. A constant-region primer and the V-primer adapter served as the primer pair. TCRdb re-called the reads through MiXCR, storing one row per CDR3 protein. The repertoire includes 57,000 or so distinct CDR3 sequences, approximately 26% of them detected once, and approximately 5.4% sits in the top ten. Trimming took 7 bases from V and 2 from J, leaving 9 bases between them. Germline values: CDR1 SGHAT, CDR2 FQNNGV. This CDR3 has 13 residues.

The sequence came from a male donor with prostate cancer. V usage is TRBV11-2 and J usage is TRBJ2-1; D not certain. Sample: PBMCs, taken before treatment. The CDR3 nucleotides are TGTGCCAGCAACTCGCTAACCTACAATGAGCAGTTCTTC. It codes for CASNSLTYNEQFF.